A selection of T cell receptor beta chains follows, all from one sample in a study of shared clonotypes between healthy human individuals. The table came from immunoSEQ multiplex PCR; TCRdb's copy has only in-frame clones and leaves some out. Counted here are almost 750,000 clones, 72% occurring once; the ten biggest clones make up about 1.8%. Input material: memory CD4+ T cells sorted from blood. These receptors came from a woman aged 25 to 39 in good health. Both conserved end residues are part of each CDR3. The D gene is left open where the match is weak. Only some rows state a clone size, as once, few, many or a class for expanded clones.

J gene	D gene	clone size	V gene	CDR3 protein	CDR3 DNA
TRBJ2-1	-	-	TRBV29-1	CSGILGEPQFF	TGCAGCGGGATTTTGGGAGAACCGCAGTTCTTC
TRBJ2-2	-	-	TRBV18	CASSPSTARMDTGELFF	TGTGCCAGCTCACCGTCTACGGCGAGAATGGACACCGGGGAGCTGTTTTTT
TRBJ1-1	-	few	TRBV28	CASSSGSDRRTEAFF	TGTGCCAGCAGTTCAGGAAGCGACAGGCGGACTGAAGCTTTCTTT
TRBJ1-4	TRBD1	many	TRBV2	CASRGTGYSLFF	TGTGCCAGCAGGGGGACAGGGTATAGTCTGTTTTTT
TRBJ1-1	-	once	TRBV7-9	CASSSWPRTEAFF	TGTGCCAGCAGCTCCTGGCCCCGCACTGAAGCTTTCTTT
TRBJ1-2	-	-	TRBV5-1	CASSLGHLRGSGYTF	TGCGCCAGCAGCTTGGGACACCTACGTGGGAGTGGCTACACCTTC
TRBJ2-5	TRBD1	-	TRBV18	CASSQQQGEETQYF	TGTGCCAGCTCACAGCAACAGGGGGAAGAGACCCAGTACTTC
TRBJ2-1	TRBD2	-	TRBV4-1	CASSQDPPTSGRDEQFF	TGCGCCAGCAGCCAAGACCCCCCGACTAGCGGGCGGGATGAGCAGTTCTTC
TRBJ2-1	-	-	TRBV7-3	CASSDPLIASDEQFF	TGTGCCAGCAGCGACCCCCTTATTGCAAGCGATGAGCAGTTCTTC
TRBJ1-2	TRBD1	-	TRBV20-1	CSVLWDRRAF	TGCAGTGTTCTTTGGGACAGGAGGGCCTTC
TRBJ2-3	TRBD2	-	TRBV7-9	CASSKGGGSTDTQYF	TGTGCCAGCAGCAAGGGCGGGGGTAGCACAGATACGCAGTATTTT
TRBJ2-5	-	once	TRBV19	CASSSRETQYF	TGTGCCAGTAGTTCAAGAGAGACCCAGTACTTC
TRBJ2-2	-	-	TRBV7-2	CASSFLQGYIGELFF	TGTGCCAGCAGCTTTTTGCAGGGATATATCGGGGAGCTGTTTTTT
TRBJ2-5	-	-	TRBV10-3	CAISGKETQYF	TGTGCCATCAGCGGTAAAGAGACCCAGTACTTC
TRBJ2-7	-	-	TRBV29-1	CSVDEQEMGEQYF	TGCAGCGTTGACGAGCAGGAGATGGGCGAGCAGTACTTC
TRBJ2-5	-	-	TRBV7-2	CASSLTPGETQYF	TGTGCCAGCAGCTTAACGCCGGGTGAGACCCAGTACTTC
TRBJ2-2	TRBD2	-	TRBV6-5	CASSPGLATGELFF	TGTGCCAGCAGTCCCGGACTAGCGACCGGGGAGCTGTTTTTT
TRBJ2-7	-	-	TRBV5-5	CASRLGPGAGEQYF	TGTGCCAGCAGATTGGGTCCGGGGGCGGGCGAGCAGTACTTC
TRBJ2-7	-	many	TRBV7-6	CASSLTDEQYF	TGTGCCAGCAGCTTAACCGACGAGCAGTACTTC
TRBJ2-7	-	once	TRBV2	CASSWGTPSYEQYF	TGTGCCAGCAGTTGGGGGACACCCTCCTACGAGCAGTACTTC
TRBJ2-5	-	many	TRBV5-1	CASSPGTATGEQYF	TGCGCCAGCAGCCCAGGGACCGCAACTGGTGAGCAGTACTTC
TRBJ1-5	-	few	TRBV28	CASSLSRGQQPQHF	TGTGCCAGCAGTTTAAGCCGGGGGCAGCAGCCCCAGCATTTT
TRBJ1-1	-	-	TRBV5-1	CASSLGGDLNTEAFF	TGCGCCAGCAGCTTGGGAGGGGACCTGAACACTGAAGCTTTCTTT
TRBJ2-7	TRBD1	few	TRBV18	CASSPGQREQYF	TGTGCCAGCTCACCGGGACAGCGAGAGCAGTACTTC
TRBJ1-5	TRBD1	-	TRBV7-2	CASSPGTGYAGSNQPQHF	TGTGCCAGCAGCCCCGGGACAGGGTATGCGGGCAGCAATCAGCCCCAGCATTTT
TRBJ2-7	TRBD1	few	TRBV9	CASSVTRDSPYEQYF	TGTGCCAGCAGCGTAACCCGGGACAGCCCCTACGAGCAGTACTTC
TRBJ2-1	-	-	TRBV5-4	CASSLAGVSYNEQFF	TGTGCCAGCAGCTTGGCCGGAGTCTCCTACAATGAGCAGTTCTTC
TRBJ1-5	-	few	TRBV5-1	CASSSGVGSQPQHF	TGCGCCAGCAGCTCCGGGGTGGGCTCCCAGCCCCAGCATTTT
TRBJ2-7	-	few	TRBV28	CATRLRAVTHYEQYF	TGTGCCACCCGTTTAAGGGCGGTGACGCACTACGAGCAGTACTTC
TRBJ1-1	-	-	TRBV11-2	CASSHRVDATEAFF	TGTGCCAGCAGCCACAGGGTAGATGCCACTGAAGCTTTCTTT
TRBJ2-7	-	-	TRBV6-1	CASSEAFGQNYEQYF	TGTGCCAGCAGTGAAGCATTTGGGCAGAACTACGAGCAGTACTTC
TRBJ2-7	-	-	TRBV28	CASKASTYEQYF	TGTGCCAGCAAAGCCAGTACCTACGAGCAGTACTTC
TRBJ1-5	-	-	TRBV4-1	CASSQGMARGGNQPQHF	TGCGCCAGCAGCCAAGGAATGGCCAGGGGAGGAAATCAGCCCCAGCATTTT
TRBJ2-1	-	-	TRBV29-1	CSVEVPPPYNEQFF	TGCAGCGTTGAAGTCCCACCGCCGTACAATGAGCAGTTCTTC
TRBJ1-5	-	-	TRBV7-2	CASSLDIQSNQPQHF	TGTGCCAGCAGCTTAGATATACAGAGCAATCAGCCCCAGCATTTT
TRBJ2-2	-	few	TRBV5-1	CASSLRGTDAGAINTGELFF	TGCGCCAGCAGCTTGAGGGGCACGGATGCAGGCGCGATCAACACCGGGGAGCTGTTTTTT
TRBJ2-2	-	-	TRBV19	CASRGTTNTGELFF	TGTGCCAGTAGGGGGACAACCAACACCGGGGAGCTGTTTTTT
TRBJ2-4	TRBD1	-	TRBV5-6	CASSSQGAPDIQYF	TGTGCCAGCAGCTCACAGGGGGCGCCCGACATTCAGTACTTC
TRBJ2-1	-	few	TRBV18	CASSLRTGTSTDEQFF	TGTGCCAGCTCACTACGTACCGGGACGTCGACCGATGAGCAGTTCTTC
TRBJ2-5	TRBD2	-	TRBV7-2	CASSLGVAGAWETQYF	TGTGCCAGCAGCTTAGGAGTAGCGGGAGCTTGGGAGACCCAGTACTTC
TRBJ2-7	TRBD1	-	TRBV27	CASRPSRDRGTYEQYF	TGTGCCAGCAGACCGTCTAGGGACAGGGGGACTTACGAGCAGTACTTC
TRBJ2-1	TRBD2	-	TRBV5-1	CASSSSGLYNEQFF	TGCGCCAGCAGCTCTAGCGGGCTCTACAATGAGCAGTTCTTC
TRBJ2-7	TRBD1	many	TRBV5-1	CASSLVRTGMDEQYF	TGCGCCAGCAGCTTGGTCCGGACAGGGATGGACGAGCAGTACTTC
TRBJ2-5	-	-	TRBV28	CASSFLGGPGGTQYF	TGTGCCAGCAGTTTCTTGGGGGGACCCGGTGGGACCCAGTACTTC
TRBJ2-3	TRBD2	-	TRBV5-1	CASSPSGRATDTQYF	TGCGCCAGCAGCCCAAGCGGGAGGGCCACAGATACGCAGTATTTT
TRBJ2-3	TRBD1	-	TRBV5-6	CASSLGTGGTDTQYF	TGTGCCAGCAGCTTGGGGACAGGGGGGACAGATACGCAGTATTTT
TRBJ2-3	-	-	TRBV5-1	CASSFGTGTDTQYF	TGCGCCAGCAGCTTCGGTACGGGCACAGATACGCAGTATTTT
TRBJ1-5	-	few	TRBV12-5	CASDRDREAEPQHF	TGTGCTAGTGACCGGGACCGAGAAGCTGAGCCCCAGCATTTT
TRBJ2-1	-	-	TRBV30	CASPGLLSYNEQFF	TGTGCCTCCCCGGGACTCCTTTCCTACAATGAGCAGTTCTTC